This T cell receptor (beta chain) was captured by sequencing in a study of CD8 T cells in Susac syndrome. As for the study in general: There were Susac syndrome patients who were therapy-naive at blood draw, others on corticosteroids, and others on intravenous immunoglobulin alone. General study points: CD4+ T cell repertoires in Susac syndrome exhibited no evidence of clonal expansion.

CD8+ and CD4+ T cells from blood underwent TCR beta sequencing, which was carried out in a high-throughput format. RNA totalling about 0.45 to 1 ug underwent reverse transcription with random hexamers. The method of amplification for TCR beta CDR3 was immunoSEQ multiplex PCR, covering 54 Vbeta and 13 Jbeta. Each CDR3 protein gets one entry after TCRdb re-called the immunoSEQ multiplex PCR reads with MiXCR. The table has around 170,000 distinct CDR3 sequences, 90% to 97% seen once. The CDR3 length is 15 residues. About this clonotype itself: What it binds is not known.

The chain links TRBV21-1 to TRBJ1-1; TRBD1 is taken as the D call from the table, unchecked against the DNA. TRBV21-1 is described as a pseudogene. The sample consisted of CD4+ T cells from PBMCs. The clonotype originates from a human donor with Susac syndrome. The CDR3 sequence: CASRERDTRTGEAFF. CDR3 DNA sequence: TGTGCCAGCAGAGAACGGGACACCCGAACAGGTGAAGCTTTCTTT.